These T cell receptor beta chains were read from a single sample in a study of blood T cell repertoires in COVID-19. Libraries were prepared by immunoSEQ multiplex PCR; TCRdb keeps only in-frame clonotypes and omits some of them. The sample records about 110,000 clones, over 65% being singletons. Sequences were obtained from peripheral blood. These receptors came from a woman aged 60-75 years with acute or convalescent COVID-19. The CDR3 runs from the conserved cysteine through the conserved F or W. D genes are given only for firm matches. A row's size may be missing; if present it is once, few, many or a size class.

CASSRDRGPEGEQYF TGCGCCAGCAGCCGGGACAGGGGGCCGGAGGGGGAGCAGTACTTC TRBJ2-7 TRBD1 TRBV10-1 NA
CASSLAGTVRNAEAFF TGTGCCAGCAGCTTAGCGGGGACAGTCCGGAACGCTGAAGCTTTCTTT TRBJ1-1 TRBD1 TRBV7-9 NA
CASSPRASGTYNEQFF TGTGCCAGCAGCCCCCGGGCTAGCGGGACGTACAATGAGCAGTTCTTC TRBJ2-1 TRBD2 TRBV11-3 once
CASSPGSYTQYF TGTGCCAGCAGCCCGGGGTCGTATACGCAGTATTTT TRBJ2-3 NA TRBV5-4 NA
CASSFTGQARYGYTF TGTGCCAGCAGTTTTACCGGACAGGCCCGCTATGGCTACACCTTC TRBJ1-2 TRBD1 TRBV6-5 NA
CASTRPGSEQFF TGTGCCAGCACTCGACCGGGGAGTGAGCAGTTCTTC TRBJ2-1 NA TRBV12-3/TRBV12-4 once
CSVKRGGSYNEQFF TGCAGCGTGAAGCGGGGGGGTTCCTACAATGAGCAGTTCTTC TRBJ2-1 TRBD2 TRBV29-1 NA
CASGRAAKGRTEAFF TGTGCCAGCGGGAGGGCCGCTAAAGGTCGGACTGAAGCTTTCTTT TRBJ1-1 NA TRBV2 once
CASSPNTRQQQYF TGTGCCAGCAGTCCCAATACCCGACAGCAGCAGTACTTC TRBJ2-7 NA TRBV7-2 NA
CASDTGTGHYSNQPQHF TGTGCCAGTGACACCGGGACAGGGCATTATAGCAATCAGCCCCAGCATTTT TRBJ1-5 TRBD1 TRBV19 few
CASSLYRGPNYGYTF TGTGCCAGCAGCCTTTACAGGGGGCCTAACTATGGCTACACCTTC TRBJ1-2 TRBD1 TRBV7-8 NA
CASSALAGVDEQFF TGCGCCAGCAGCGCACTAGCGGGAGTCGATGAGCAGTTCTTC TRBJ2-1 TRBD2 TRBV4-1 NA
CASKRGQDSGNTIYF TGTGCCAGTAAGCGGGGCCAGGACTCTGGAAACACCATATATTTT TRBJ1-3 NA TRBV19 NA
CASSYRRNLKENQPQHF TGTGCCAGCAGTTACCGGCGGAACTTGAAGGAGAATCAGCCCCAGCATTTT TRBJ1-5 NA TRBV6-2/TRBV6-3 NA
CASSLSMSGRPGRDTQYF TGTGCCAGCAGTTTATCGATGAGCGGGAGGCCGGGGAGAGATACGCAGTATTTT TRBJ2-3 TRBD2 TRBV27 NA
CATSVGDYNEQFF TGTGCCACCTCCGTTGGAGACTACAATGAGCAGTTCTTC TRBJ2-1 NA TRBV10-3 once
CASSQESGLTGANVLTF TGTGCCAGCAGCCAAGAGTCGGGTTTAACTGGGGCCAACGTCCTGACTTTC TRBJ2-6 NA TRBV3-1/TRBV3-2 NA
CASSFKQGTNSYNEQFF TGCGCCAGCAGCTTCAAACAGGGGACGAACTCCTACAATGAGCAGTTCTTC TRBJ2-1 TRBD1 TRBV5-1 NA
CASSLFIRSNQPQHF TGTGCCAGCAGTTTATTTATACGGAGCAATCAGCCCCAGCATTTT TRBJ1-5 NA TRBV28 NA
CASSLSGSTGELFF TGCGCCAGCAGCTTGAGCGGGAGCACCGGGGAGCTGTTTTTT TRBJ2-2 TRBD2 TRBV5-1 NA
CASSRSGIKGQGASQPQHF TGTGCCAGCAGTCGAAGCGGAATAAAGGGACAGGGGGCAAGCCAGCCCCAGCATTTT TRBJ1-5 TRBD1 TRBV16 NA
CASSHPTGGQHF TGTGCCAGCAGCCACCCTACAGGGGGCCAGCATTTT TRBJ1-5 TRBD1 TRBV11-2 NA
CASSSIRQPQHF TGTGCCAGCAGTTCTATCAGGCAGCCCCAGCATTTT TRBJ1-5 NA TRBV28 NA
CASSRDGTGEGNTIYF TGCGCCAGCAGCCGAGATGGGACAGGGGAGGGAAACACCATATATTTT TRBJ1-3 TRBD1 TRBV5-1 NA
CASSYETGPQPQHF TGTGCCAGCAGTTACGAGACAGGGCCTCAGCCCCAGCATTTT TRBJ1-5 TRBD1 TRBV6-2/TRBV6-3 medium-sized
CASSGPRQYEQYF TGTGCCAGCAGCGGGCCCAGGCAGTACGAGCAGTACTTC TRBJ2-7 NA TRBV9 NA
CASSLTREGEQYF TGTGCCAGCAGTTTAACCCGGGAAGGTGAGCAGTACTTC TRBJ2-7 NA TRBV7-6 NA
CATSDPGTSGGITDTQYF TGTGCCACCAGTGACCCAGGGACTAGCGGGGGGATCACAGATACGCAGTATTTT TRBJ2-3 TRBD2 TRBV24-1 NA
CASSLGSSGGGDTQYF TGTGCCAGCAGCTTAGGTTCAAGCGGGGGAGGGGATACGCAGTATTTT TRBJ2-3 TRBD2 TRBV7-3 NA
CASRTGSYNEQFF TGTGCCAGCAGGACAGGTTCTTACAATGAGCAGTTCTTC TRBJ2-1 NA TRBV12-3/TRBV12-4 once
CASRPPGQGQETQYF TGTGCCAGCAGGCCTCCGGGACAGGGCCAAGAGACCCAGTACTTC TRBJ2-5 TRBD1 TRBV6-2/TRBV6-3 NA
CASSRGGETQYF TGCGCCAGCAGCCGCGGGGGAGAGACCCAGTACTTC TRBJ2-5 TRBD2 TRBV10-1 NA
CASSLTGLETQYF TGTGCCAGCTCACTAACGGGACTCGAGACCCAGTACTTC TRBJ2-5 NA TRBV18 once
CASSVVQGLDTEAFF TGTGCCAGCAGCGTAGTTCAGGGATTGGACACTGAAGCTTTCTTT TRBJ1-1 NA TRBV9 few
CASSVDLAGNYGYTF TGTGCCAGCAGCGTAGACTTGGCAGGGAACTATGGCTACACCTTC TRBJ1-2 NA TRBV9 NA
CASSQWTGNPGELFF TGTGCCAGCAGCCAATGGACAGGGAACCCCGGGGAGCTGTTTTTT TRBJ2-2 TRBD1 TRBV14 once
CASRVDSYGYTF TGTGCCAGCAGGGTAGACAGCTATGGCTACACCTTC TRBJ1-2 NA TRBV2 NA